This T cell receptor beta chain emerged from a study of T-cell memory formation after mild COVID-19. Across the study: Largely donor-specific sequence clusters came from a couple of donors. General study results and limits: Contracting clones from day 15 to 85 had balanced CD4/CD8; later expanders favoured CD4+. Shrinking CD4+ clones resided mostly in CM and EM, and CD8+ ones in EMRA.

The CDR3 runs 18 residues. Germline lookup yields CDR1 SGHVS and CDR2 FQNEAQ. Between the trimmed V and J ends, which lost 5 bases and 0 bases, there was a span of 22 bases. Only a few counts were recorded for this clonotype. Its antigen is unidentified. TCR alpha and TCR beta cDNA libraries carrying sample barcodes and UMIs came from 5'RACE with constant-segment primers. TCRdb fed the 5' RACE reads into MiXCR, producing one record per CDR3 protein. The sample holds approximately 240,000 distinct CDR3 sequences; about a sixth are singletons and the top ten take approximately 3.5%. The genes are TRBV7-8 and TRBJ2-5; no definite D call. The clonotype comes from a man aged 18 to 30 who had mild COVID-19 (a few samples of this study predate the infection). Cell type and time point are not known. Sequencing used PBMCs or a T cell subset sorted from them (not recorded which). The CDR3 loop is CASSPLSSASAYQETQYF. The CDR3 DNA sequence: TGTGCCAGCAGCCCTCTCTCGTCAGCTTCCGCGTACCAAGAGACCCAGTACTTC.